This TCR beta chain originates from a study of T cells in Graves' hyperthyroidism and ophthalmopathy. Study-level findings and limits: Before onset, ophthalmopathy was predicted by the model a median around 6 months earlier. Blood shared most expanded thyroid clonotypes above 0.001.

This clonotype was observed many times. Its antigen remains unknown. The length of the CDR3 is 15 residues. V was shortened by 8 bases and J by 0 bases, with 15 bases between the two germline ends. Germline values: CDR1 SNHLY, CDR2 FYNNEI. Researchers took RNA transcripts and amplified the TCR beta CDR3 regions from them. The TCR CDR3 was amplified in a first-round RT-PCR using the HTBI primer set. TCRdb reanalysed the multiplex PCR reads using MiXCR and keeps one entry per CDR3 protein. This repertoire shows hundreds of thousands of distinct CDR3 sequences, about 14% found once; its top ten account for 28%. Subjects with ophthalmopathy showed a Clinical Activity Score no lower than 3, a NOSPECS grade no lower than 4, and a duration shorter than 3 months. PBMCs stemmed from 10 ml fresh peripheral blood.

The chain carries TRBV2 and TRBJ2-3, with D perhaps TRBD2 (7 bases). What was sequenced was blood. The TCR comes from a man in his forties or fifties with Graves' ophthalmopathy. CDR3 DNA sequence: TGTGCCAGCGGGGGGGCGGACTCGAGCACAGATACGCAGTATTTT. Its protein product is CASGGADSSTDTQYF.